Each of the 32 T cell receptor beta chains below was sequenced from the same sample in a study of CD8 T cells in ankylosing spondylitis. Study results and caveats: Within ankylosing spondylitis blood, a TCR beta motif made up of roughly eight highly homologous variants appeared to be characteristic.

Their antigens are not known. TCRdb reanalysed the 5' RACE reads using MiXCR and keeps one entry per CDR3 protein. The data show hundreds of thousands of distinct CDR3 sequences, approximately 12% seen once. What was sequenced was blood, either unsorted or a sorted T cell fraction (not recorded which). These TCRs come from a male donor with ankylosing spondylitis.

The chain carries TRBV5-8 and TRBJ2-1; D perhaps matches TRBD2 (6 bases). CDR1 is SGHTS and CDR2 is YDEGEE in the germline V gene. The CDR3 is made up of 15 amino acids. Trimming removed 4 bases from V and 8 bases from J, with 19 bases in between. The CDR3 loop reads CASSPSVSEGDEQFF. DNA of the CDR3: TGTGCCAGCAGCCCCTCCGTATCGGAGGGAGATGAGCAGTTCTTC.

This clonotype occurred many times. The chain couples TRBV29-1 to TRBJ1-1, with D hard to call. V dropped 4 bases and J dropped 0 bases, with 6 bases sitting between them. There are 12 residues in the CDR3. The germline gives CDR1 SQVTM, CDR2 ANQGSEA. The chain's CDR3 is CSVGKMNTEAFF. CDR3 nucleotides: TGCAGCGTTGGTAAAATGAACACTGAAGCTTTCTTT.

This clonotype was recorded a few times. This rearrangement joins TRBV18 to TRBJ1-1; D not resolved. V lost 3 bases and J lost 4, with 15 bases in between. The CDR3 length is 15 residues. Per the germline V gene, CDR1 is KGHSH and CDR2 is LQKENI. The chain's CDR3 is CASSPGRARFTEAFF. The CDR3 region has the DNA TGTGCCAGCTCACCCGGGAGGGCAAGGTTCACTGAAGCTTTCTTT.

The V gene is TRBV20-1, the J gene TRBJ2-7; D perhaps matches TRBD2 (6 bases). V dropped 2 bases and J dropped 1 base, with 12 bases sitting between them. The length of the CDR3 is 14 residues. The germline V gene has CDR1 DFQATT and CDR2 SNEGSKA (reference sequence). This CDR3 is CSARYGGSSYEQYF. The CDR3 nucleotides are TGCAGTGCTAGATACGGGGGTTCTTCCTACGAGCAGTACTTC.

Only a few counts were recorded for this clonotype. The chain uses TRBV10-3 and TRBJ2-2; 12 nucleotides align to TRBD2. The length of the CDR3 is 17 residues. The germline V gene has CDR1 ENHRY and CDR2 SYGVKD. J was trimmed by 5 bases and V by 3 bases; bases with no gene match: 7. The CDR3 bases are TGTGCCATCAGTGACCCGACTAGCGGGAGCGGAACCGGGGAGCTGTTTTTT. Its protein is CAISDPTSGSGTGELFF.

This clonotype came up once. The chain links TRBV2 to TRBJ2-1; 9 bases line up with TRBD2. Germline trimming cut 8 bases from V and 0 bases from J; bases unmatched to any gene: 2. The CDR3 totals 14 residues. Germline V gene sequence: CDR1 SNHLY, CDR2 FYNNEI. The CDR3 nucleotides are TGTGCCAGCCTAGCGGGGAGCTCCTACAATGAGCAGTTCTTC. Translating it yields CASLAGSSYNEQFF.

This clonotype has only a few counts. The chain recombines TRBV7-2 with TRBJ2-7, with a possible D match to TRBD1 (6 bases). CDR3 size: 14 residues. Germline values: CDR1 SGHTA, CDR2 FQGNSA. Trimming took off 5 bases at V and 3 bases at J, with 14 bases between the two ends. In nucleotides, the CDR3 is TGTGCCAGCAGCCTACGGGGACACAACTACGAGCAGTACTTC. Amino acid sequence: CASSLRGHNYEQYF. Variable domain in full (rest from reference TRBV7-2 and TRBJ2-7): GAGVSQSPSNKVTEKGKDVELRCDPISGHTALYWYRQSLGQGLEFLIYFQGNSAPDKSGLPSDRFSAERTGGSVSTLTIQRTQQEDSAVYLCASSLRGHNYEQYFGPGTRLTVT.

This clonotype was observed many times. The chain is built from TRBV30 and TRBJ1-2; a possible D gene is TRBD1 (6 bases). Germline V lookup: CDR1 GTSNPN, CDR2 SVGIG (reference sequence). The CDR3 extends over 13 amino acids. Trimming took 3 bases from V and 4 from J, leaving 12 bases between them. Written as DNA, the CDR3 is TGTGCCTGGAGACTACAGGGTGGCTATGGCTACACCTTC. Translating gives CAWRLQGGYGYTF.

This clonotype turned up a few times. V gene TRBV6-5 combines with J gene TRBJ1-2; 11 nucleotides agree with TRBD1. The length of the CDR3 is 14 residues. CDR1 and CDR2 (germline): MNHEY, SVGAGI. The V gene end was trimmed by 4 bases and the J gene end by 6 bases; junction bases not matched to a gene: 4. CDR3 bases: TGTGCCAGCAGTTCCAGGACAGGGGGCAATGGCTACACCTTC. Translating gives CASSSRTGGNGYTF.

Only a few counts were recorded for this clonotype. The chain links TRBV29-1 to TRBJ2-2, with D possibly TRBD1 on 6 matching bases. This CDR3 region has 13 residues. Trimming cost V 4 bases and J 6 bases, with 12 bases left between them. The germline V gene has CDR1 SQVTM and CDR2 ANQGSEA. This CDR3 is CSVGQVTAGELFF. The CDR3 nucleotides are TGCAGCGTTGGACAGGTTACGGCCGGGGAGCTGTTTTTT.

A few counts support this clonotype. This chain links TRBV20-1 with TRBJ2-7; tentatively, D is TRBD1 or TRBD2 (5 bases each). V shed 3 bases and J shed 3 bases, with 15 bases lying between them. The germline gives CDR1 DFQATT, CDR2 SNEGSKA (reference sequence). The CDR3 length is 14 residues. CDR3 sequence reads: CSARGRRGHYEQYF. CDR3 DNA: TGCAGTGCTAGGGGACGAAGAGGCCACTACGAGCAGTACTTC.

In this sample, this clonotype turned up a few times. The chain is built from TRBV5-1 and TRBJ2-2; D gene uncertain. CDR1 and CDR2 (germline): SGHRS, YFSETQ. The length of the CDR3 is 15 residues. Trimming shortened V by 1 base and J by 6 bases, and 13 bases separated the two germline ends. CDR3 loop: CASSLRSPVAGELFF. The CDR3 DNA follows: TGCGCCAGCAGCTTGCGGTCACCCGTGGCCGGGGAGCTGTTTTTT.

The chain is built from TRBV20-1 and TRBJ2-7; D is unresolved. The germline V gene has CDR1 DFQATT and CDR2 SNEGSKA (reference sequence). V lost 4 bases and J lost 2, with 12 bases in between. The length of the CDR3 is 13 residues. The CDR3 here is CSAKGPTTYEQYF. The CDR3 bases are TGCAGTGCTAAAGGGCCCACGACCTACGAGCAGTACTTC.

The chain employs TRBV9 and TRBJ1-5; perhaps TRBD1 as D (5 bases). The germline V and J ends were trimmed by 0 bases and 3 bases, with 10 bases remaining between them. This CDR3 has 15 residues. In germline, CDR1 is SGDLS, CDR2 YYNGEE. The CDR3: CASSVGQGINQPQHF. The CDR3 DNA is TGTGCCAGCAGCGTAGGGCAGGGAATCAATCAGCCCCAGCATTTT.

A few counts support this clonotype. V usage is TRBV20-1 and J usage is TRBJ1-1, with a tentative D call TRBD1 (5 bases). V was pared by 2 bases and J by 7 bases, with 23 bases between. The CDR3 totals 16 residues. The germline V gene has CDR1 DFQATT and CDR2 SNEGSKA (reference sequence). For the CDR3, the DNA is TGCAGTGCTAGATCCCCCGGGACCCCGAATAAGGGTGAAGCTTTCTTT. Translated: CSARSPGTPNKGEAFF.

The DNA for the CDR3 is TGCAGTGCCTCGGACATGAACCAGCCCCAGCATTTT. It codes for CSASDMNQPQHF. V is TRBV20-1 and J is TRBJ1-5, with D perhaps matching TRBD1 (5 bases). The length of the CDR3 is 12 residues. The V gene lost 6 bases and the J gene lost 7 bases, with 13 bases spanning the gap. Germline V CDR1 and CDR2: DFQATT, SNEGSKA (reference sequence).

The chain uses TRBV6-5 and TRBJ1-1; D call uncertain. Germline V gene sequence: CDR1 MNHEY, CDR2 SVGAGI. The CDR3 has 13 residues. V shed 1 base and J shed 7 bases, with 10 bases lying between them. Here the CDR3 reads CASSYLPVDEAFF. As DNA, the CDR3 is TGTGCCAGCAGTTACTTACCGGTCGATGAAGCTTTCTTT.

The chain uses TRBV5-1 and TRBJ1-1; D is perhaps TRBD1 (5 bases). V lost 4 bases and J 1 base, leaving 20 bases between the germline ends. Per the germline V gene, CDR1 is SGHRS and CDR2 is YFSETQ. This CDR3 is 17 amino acids long. CDR3 sequence: CASSPGRYGGANTEAFF. The DNA of the CDR3 is TGCGCCAGCAGCCCCGGACGGTACGGCGGGGCGAACACTGAAGCTTTCTTT.

This clonotype was seen ten or more times. V usage is TRBV20-1 and J usage is TRBJ2-2; D is undetermined. The ends were cut back, 6 bases at V and 4 bases at J, with 9 bases in the middle. The CDR3 sequence is 12 residues long. The germline V gene has CDR1 DFQATT and CDR2 SNEGSKA (reference sequence). The CDR3 DNA follows: TGCAGTGCCCGGTACGGCACCGGGGAGCTGTTTTTT. Its protein is CSARYGTGELFF.

The chain is built from TRBV10-3 and TRBJ2-1, with D tentatively TRBD2 (6 bases). The V end lost 3 bases, the J end lost 7 bases, and 13 bases lay between the germline ends. Germline values: CDR1 ENHRY, CDR2 SYGVKD. CDR3 length: 14 residues. For the CDR3, the DNA is TGTGCCATCAGTGACGGGGGAGGTAAGAATGAGCAGTTCTTC. This gives the protein CAISDGGGKNEQFF.

V and J are TRBV20-1 and TRBJ2-5; TRBD2 agrees at 8 bases. Germline CDR1 reads DFQATT; CDR2 reads SNEGSKA (reference sequence). CDR3 length: 12 amino acids. V trimming: 5 bases; J trimming: 5 bases; junction bases outside the gene matches: 4. CDR3 region: CSARTSKETQYF. In DNA form, the CDR3 reads TGCAGTGCTCGGACTAGCAAGGAGACCCAGTACTTC.

This clonotype was picked up many times. This chain joins TRBV29-1 and TRBJ1-1; no definite D call. Trimming stripped 6 bases from V and 0 bases from J, with 11 bases between. Germline V gene data show CDR1 as SQVTM and CDR2 as ANQGSEA. The CDR3 length is 13 residues. The CDR3 DNA follows: TGCAGCGTGATGAGACGGATGAACACTGAAGCTTTCTTT. Protein sequence: CSVMRRMNTEAFF.

This clonotype was picked up many times. The V gene is TRBV20-1, the J gene TRBJ2-1; unclear D gene. The germline V gene has CDR1 DFQATT and CDR2 SNEGSKA (reference sequence). V lost 4 bases, J lost 7 bases, and 20 bases lay in between. This CDR3 spans 15 amino acids. In nucleotides, the CDR3 is TGCAGTGCTAATCCCCGGGCCTCAAGGGATAATGAGCAGTTCTTC. It specifies CSANPRASRDNEQFF.

This clonotype has just a few counts. The chain couples TRBV7-9 to TRBJ1-5, with D possibly being TRBD1 (5 bases). There are 15 residues in the CDR3. The V and J ends lost 1 base and 0 bases respectively, with 7 bases between them. Germline-derived CDR1 and CDR2 are SEHNR and FQNEAQ (reference sequence). The DNA for the CDR3 is TGTGCCAGCAGCTTAGGACAGAATAGCAATCAGCCCCAGCATTTT. It is translated as CASSLGQNSNQPQHF. Full variable domain (remainder filled in from reference TRBV7-9 and TRBJ1-5): DTGVSQNPRHKITKRGQNVTFRCDPISEHNRLYWYRQTLGQGPEFLTYFQNEAQLEKSRLLSDRFSAERPKGSFSTLEIQRTEQGDSAMYLCASSLGQNSNQPQHFGDGTRLSIL.

This clonotype was detected only a few times. V is TRBV20-1 and J is TRBJ2-7; 7 nucleotides agree with TRBD2. The CDR3 covers 15 residues. V shed 0 bases and J 3 bases; nucleotides not matched to a gene: 8. Germline values: CDR1 DFQATT, CDR2 SNEGSKA (reference sequence). CDR3 amino acids: CSARDSAGAFYEQYF. For the CDR3, the DNA is TGCAGTGCTAGAGATTCGGCGGGAGCCTTCTACGAGCAGTACTTC.

In its sample, this clonotype was seen many times. This chain connects TRBV24-1 to TRBJ2-5, with a possible D match to TRBD1 (6 bases). The CDR3 is 15 residues long. The V gene's germline CDR1 is KGHDR and CDR2 SFDVKD. Trimming took off 1 base at V and 5 bases at J, with 13 bases between the two ends. CDR3 sequence (DNA): TGTGCCACCAGTGATTTCGGACAGCCTAGCGAGACCCAGTACTTC. It codes for CATSDFGQPSETQYF.

Only a few counts were recorded for this clonotype. The rearrangement links TRBV20-1 to TRBJ2-1; tentatively, D is TRBD1 (6 bases). CDR1 DFQATT and CDR2 SNEGSKA come from the germline V gene (reference sequence). Trimming cost V 6 bases and J 5 bases, with 26 bases left between them. CDR3 length: 17 residues. CDR3 nucleotides: TGCAGTGCCCCTAATCTCCCCGGCACAGGGAAGGACAATGAGCAGTTCTTC. Translation gives CSAPNLPGTGKDNEQFF.

The gene calls are TRBV28 and TRBJ1-6, with D tentatively TRBD1 (5 bases). Trimming removed 1 base from V and 9 bases from J, with 16 bases in between. The CDR3 length is 16 residues. CDR1 and CDR2 (germline): MDHEN, SYDVKM. DNA of the CDR3: TGTGCCAGCAGTTTATTGAGAGGGGCGCGGGGTTCACCCCTCCACTTT. Protein: CASSLLRGARGSPLHF.

The sample holds a few counts of this clonotype. This chain connects TRBV27 to TRBJ1-1; TRBD1 aligns across 10 bases. J gave up 3 bases and V 5 bases, and 6 bases lay outside the gene matches. Germline CDR1 is MNHEY and CDR2 is SMNVEV (reference sequence). The CDR3 is 15 residues long. The CDR3 spells CASSRLGTGDTEAFF. The DNA for the CDR3 is TGTGCCAGCAGTCGCCTAGGGACAGGGGACACTGAAGCTTTCTTT.

This clonotype was detected only a few times. This chain connects TRBV25-1 to TRBJ2-1; D unresolved. Trimming removed 1 base from V and 7 bases from J, with 14 bases in between. The CDR3 consists of 15 residues. The germline V gene has CDR1 MGHDK and CDR2 SYGVNS. The CDR3 reads CASSELGRRSNEQFF. In DNA form, the CDR3 reads TGTGCCAGCAGTGAATTGGGTCGCAGGTCGAATGAGCAGTTCTTC.

This clonotype was counted at least ten times. The chain is built from TRBV10-3 and TRBJ1-5; tentative D call: TRBD1 (5 bases). CDR3 length: 13 amino acids. The V end was cut by 5 bases, the J end by 7 bases, with 12 bases between. In germline, CDR1 is ENHRY, CDR2 SYGVKD. The CDR3 DNA follows: TGTGCCATCAGTCAGGGACCTCCACAGCCCCAGCATTTT. Translated: CAISQGPPQPQHF.

In its sample, this clonotype was seen many times. V usage is TRBV5-5 and J usage is TRBJ2-2; TRBD1 matches at 9 bases. Per the germline V gene, CDR1 is SGHKS and CDR2 is YYEKEE (reference sequence). This CDR3 comprises 15 residues. Trimming at V came to 4 bases and at J to 3 bases, leaving 4 bases not matched to a gene. In DNA form, the CDR3 reads TGTGCCAGCAGCAACCGGGACAGGGACACCGGGGAGCTGTTTTTT. Its translation: CASSNRDRDTGELFF.